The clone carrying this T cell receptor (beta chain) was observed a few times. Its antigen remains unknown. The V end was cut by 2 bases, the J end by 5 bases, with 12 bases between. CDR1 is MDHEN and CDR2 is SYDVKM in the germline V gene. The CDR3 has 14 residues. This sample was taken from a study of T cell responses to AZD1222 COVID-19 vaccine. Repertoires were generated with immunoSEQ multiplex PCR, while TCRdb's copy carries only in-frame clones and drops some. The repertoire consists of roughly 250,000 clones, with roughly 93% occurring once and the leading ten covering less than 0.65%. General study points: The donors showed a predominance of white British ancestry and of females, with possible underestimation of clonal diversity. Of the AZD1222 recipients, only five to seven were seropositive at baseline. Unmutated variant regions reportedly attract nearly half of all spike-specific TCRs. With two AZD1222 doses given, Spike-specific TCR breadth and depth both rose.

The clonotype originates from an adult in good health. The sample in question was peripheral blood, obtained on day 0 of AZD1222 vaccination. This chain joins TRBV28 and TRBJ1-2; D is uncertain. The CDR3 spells CASSLRQARYGYTF. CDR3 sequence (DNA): TGTGCCAGCAGTTTAAGGCAGGCAAGATATGGCTACACCTTC.